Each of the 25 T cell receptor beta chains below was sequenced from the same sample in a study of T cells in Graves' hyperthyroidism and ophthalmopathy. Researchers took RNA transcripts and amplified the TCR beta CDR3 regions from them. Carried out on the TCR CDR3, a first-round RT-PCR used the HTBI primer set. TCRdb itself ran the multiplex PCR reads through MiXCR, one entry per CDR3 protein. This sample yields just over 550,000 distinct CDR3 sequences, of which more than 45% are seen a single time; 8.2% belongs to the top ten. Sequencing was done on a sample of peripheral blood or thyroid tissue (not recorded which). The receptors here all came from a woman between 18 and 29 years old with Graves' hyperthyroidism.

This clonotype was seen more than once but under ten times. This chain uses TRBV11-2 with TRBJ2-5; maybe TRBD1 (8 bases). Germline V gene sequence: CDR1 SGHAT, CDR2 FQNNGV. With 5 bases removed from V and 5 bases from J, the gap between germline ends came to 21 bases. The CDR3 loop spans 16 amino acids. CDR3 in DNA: TGTGCCAGCAGCCAAGGCCCAGGACAGGGAGGGGAGACCCAGTACTTC. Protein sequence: CASSQGPGQGGETQYF.

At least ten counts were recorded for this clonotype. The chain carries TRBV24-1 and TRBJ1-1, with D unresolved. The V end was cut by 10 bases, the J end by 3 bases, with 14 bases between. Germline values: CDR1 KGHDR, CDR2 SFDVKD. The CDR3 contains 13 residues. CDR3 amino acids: CATRDSGDTEAFF. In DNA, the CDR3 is TGTGCCACTCGGGATTCTGGGGACACTGAAGCTTTCTTT.

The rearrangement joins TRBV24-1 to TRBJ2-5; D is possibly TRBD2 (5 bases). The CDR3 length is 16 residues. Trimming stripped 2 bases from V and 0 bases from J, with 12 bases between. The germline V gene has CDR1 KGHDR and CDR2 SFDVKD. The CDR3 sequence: CATSDSVGSDQETQYF. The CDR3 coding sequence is TGTGCCACCAGTGATTCCGTGGGTAGCGACCAAGAGACCCAGTACTTC.

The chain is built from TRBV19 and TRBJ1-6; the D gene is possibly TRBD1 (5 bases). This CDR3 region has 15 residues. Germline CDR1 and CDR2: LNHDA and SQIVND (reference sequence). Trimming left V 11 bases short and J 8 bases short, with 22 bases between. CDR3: CAWSVKEGWYSPLHF. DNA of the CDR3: TGTGCCTGGAGTGTAAAGGAGGGGTGGTATTCACCCCTCCACTTT. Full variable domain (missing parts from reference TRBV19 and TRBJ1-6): DGGITQSPKYLFRKEGQNVTLSCEQNLNHDAMYWYRQDPGQGLRLIYYSQIVNDFQKGDIAEGYSVSREKKESFPLTVTSAQKNPTAFYLCAWSVKEGWYSPLHFGNGTRLTVT.

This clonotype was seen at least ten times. Here the CDR3 reads CASSRSRGANVLTF. CDR3 bases: TGTGCCAGCAGCCGCTCCAGAGGGGCCAACGTCCTGACTTTC. The rearrangement joins TRBV7-2 to TRBJ2-6; D remains unclear. There are 14 residues in the CDR3. V shed 5 bases and J shed 4 bases, with 9 bases lying between them. Germline V gene data show CDR1 as SGHTA and CDR2 as FQGNSA.

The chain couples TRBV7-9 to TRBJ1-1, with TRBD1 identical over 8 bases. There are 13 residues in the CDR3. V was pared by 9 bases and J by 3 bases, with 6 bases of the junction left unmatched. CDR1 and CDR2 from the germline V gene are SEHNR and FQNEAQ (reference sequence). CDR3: CASRQTGDTEAFF. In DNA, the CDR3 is TGTGCCAGTAGGCAGACAGGGGACACTGAAGCTTTCTTT. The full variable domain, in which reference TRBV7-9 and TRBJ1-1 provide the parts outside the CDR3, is DTGVSQNPRHKITKRGQNVTFRCDPISEHNRLYWYRQTLGQGPEFLTYFQNEAQLEKSRLLSDRFSAERPKGSFSTLEIQRTEQGDSAMYLCASRQTGDTEAFFGQGTRLTVV.

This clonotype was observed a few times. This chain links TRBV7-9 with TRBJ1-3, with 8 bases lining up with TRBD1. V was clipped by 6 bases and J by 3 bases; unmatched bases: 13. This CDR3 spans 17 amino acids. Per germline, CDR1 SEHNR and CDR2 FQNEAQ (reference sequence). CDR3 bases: TGTGCCAGCAGACCTCACCCGAAACAGGGGGATGGAAACACCATATATTTT. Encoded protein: CASRPHPKQGDGNTIYF.

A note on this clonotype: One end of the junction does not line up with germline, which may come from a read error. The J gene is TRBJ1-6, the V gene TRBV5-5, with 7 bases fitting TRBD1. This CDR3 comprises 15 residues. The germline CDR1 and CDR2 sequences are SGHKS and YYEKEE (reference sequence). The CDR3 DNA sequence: TGCGCCAGCAAGACAGGGATCTCCTATAATTCACCCCTCCACTTT. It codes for CASKTGISYNSPLHF.

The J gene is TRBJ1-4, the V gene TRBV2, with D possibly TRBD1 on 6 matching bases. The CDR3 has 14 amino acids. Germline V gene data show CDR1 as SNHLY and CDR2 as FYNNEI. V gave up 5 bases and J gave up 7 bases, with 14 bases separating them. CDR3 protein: CASSWRTASEKLFF. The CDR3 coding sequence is TGTGCCAGCAGTTGGAGGACAGCTAGTGAAAAACTGTTTTTT.

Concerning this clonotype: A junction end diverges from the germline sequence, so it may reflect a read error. The CDR3 DNA is TGTGCCACCAGCCAGGGGGTTAACTATGGCTACACCTTC. It codes for CATSQGVNYGYTF. This sequence joins TRBV7-9 and TRBJ1-2; TRBD1 matches 7 bases. The V gene's germline CDR1 is SEHNR and CDR2 FQNEAQ (reference sequence). This CDR3 spans 13 amino acids.

CDR3 sequence reads: CASRGRTGYTF. Written as DNA, the CDR3 is TGTGCCAGCAGGGGGCGCACTGGCTACACCTTC. The chain couples TRBV2 to TRBJ1-2; D may be TRBD1 (5 bases). V was trimmed by 6 bases and J by 7 bases, leaving 9 bases between them. The V gene's germline CDR1 is SNHLY and CDR2 FYNNEI. This CDR3 spans 11 amino acids.

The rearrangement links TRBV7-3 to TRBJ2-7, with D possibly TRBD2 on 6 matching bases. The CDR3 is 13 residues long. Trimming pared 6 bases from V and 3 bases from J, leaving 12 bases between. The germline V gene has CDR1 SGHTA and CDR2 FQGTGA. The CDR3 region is CASRTGLGYEQYF. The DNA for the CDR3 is TGTGCCAGCAGGACGGGACTTGGCTACGAGCAGTACTTC.

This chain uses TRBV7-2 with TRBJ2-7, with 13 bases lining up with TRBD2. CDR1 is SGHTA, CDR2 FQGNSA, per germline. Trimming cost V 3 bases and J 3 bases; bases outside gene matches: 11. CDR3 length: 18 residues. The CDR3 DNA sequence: TGTGCCAGCAGCTTGACAGGCCACGGACTAGCGGGAGTCTACGAGCAGTACTTC. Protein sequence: CASSLTGHGLAGVYEQYF.

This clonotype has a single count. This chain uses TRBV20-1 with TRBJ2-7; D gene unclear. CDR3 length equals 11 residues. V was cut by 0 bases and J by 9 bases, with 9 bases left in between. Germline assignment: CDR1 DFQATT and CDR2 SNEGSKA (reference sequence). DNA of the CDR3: TGCAGTGCTAGAGATCACTTCGGGCAGTACTTC. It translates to CSARDHFGQYF.

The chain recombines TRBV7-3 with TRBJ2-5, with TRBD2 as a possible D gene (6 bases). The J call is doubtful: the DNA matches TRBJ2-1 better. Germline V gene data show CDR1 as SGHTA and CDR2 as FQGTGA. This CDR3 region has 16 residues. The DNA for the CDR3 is TGTGCCAGCAGCCTCACGGCGGGGAGTGTTTACAATGAGCAGTTCTTC. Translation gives CASSLTAGSVYNEQFF.

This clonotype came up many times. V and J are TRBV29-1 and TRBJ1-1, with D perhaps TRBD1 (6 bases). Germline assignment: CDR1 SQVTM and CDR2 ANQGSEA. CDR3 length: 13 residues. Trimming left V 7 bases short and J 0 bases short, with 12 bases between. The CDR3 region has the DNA TGCAGCGGGGAGGACAGTTTGAACACTGAAGCTTTCTTT. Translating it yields CSGEDSLNTEAFF.

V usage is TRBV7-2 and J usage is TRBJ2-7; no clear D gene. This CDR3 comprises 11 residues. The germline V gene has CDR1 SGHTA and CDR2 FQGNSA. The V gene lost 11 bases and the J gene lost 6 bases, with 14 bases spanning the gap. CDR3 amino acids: CAWKDTGEQYF. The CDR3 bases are TGTGCCTGGAAGGATACGGGCGAGCAGTACTTC.

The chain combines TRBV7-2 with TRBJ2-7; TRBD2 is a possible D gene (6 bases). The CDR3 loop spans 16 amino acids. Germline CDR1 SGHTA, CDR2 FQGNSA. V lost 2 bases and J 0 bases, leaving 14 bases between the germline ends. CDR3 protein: CASSLLGRESSYEQYF. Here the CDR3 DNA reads TGTGCCAGCAGCTTACTAGGGCGGGAAAGCTCCTACGAGCAGTACTTC.

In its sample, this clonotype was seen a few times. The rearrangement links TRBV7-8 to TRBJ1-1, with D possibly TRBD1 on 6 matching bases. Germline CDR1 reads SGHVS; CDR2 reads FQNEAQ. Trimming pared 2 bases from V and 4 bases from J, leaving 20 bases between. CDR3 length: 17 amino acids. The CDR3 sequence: CASSLRTGRRVITEAFF. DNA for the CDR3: TGTGCCAGCAGCTTAAGAACAGGGAGACGGGTGATCACTGAAGCTTTCTTT.

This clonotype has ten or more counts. As DNA, the CDR3 is TGTGCCAGCAGCTTAGACGCACGGGACAGCTACTACGAGCAGTACTTC. This gives the protein CASSLDARDSYYEQYF. The chain employs TRBV7-9 and TRBJ2-7; 7 bases align to TRBD1. Trimming at V came to 1 base and at J to 3 bases, leaving 9 bases not matched to a gene. The CDR3 is made up of 16 amino acids. Germline lookup yields CDR1 SEHNR and CDR2 FQNEAQ (reference sequence).

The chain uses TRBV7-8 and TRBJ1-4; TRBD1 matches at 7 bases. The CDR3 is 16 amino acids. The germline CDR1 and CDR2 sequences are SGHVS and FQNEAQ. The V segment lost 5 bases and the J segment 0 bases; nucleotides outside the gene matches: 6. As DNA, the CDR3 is TGTGCCAGCAGCCCCCGACAGGGTCCAACTAATGAAAAACTGTTTTTT. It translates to CASSPRQGPTNEKLFF. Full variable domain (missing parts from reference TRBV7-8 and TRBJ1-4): GAGVSQSPRYKVAKRGQDVALRCDPISGHVSLFWYQQALGQGPEFLTYFQNEAQLDKSGLPSDRFFAERPEGSVSTLKIQRTQQEDSAVYLCASSPRQGPTNEKLFFGSGTQLSVL.

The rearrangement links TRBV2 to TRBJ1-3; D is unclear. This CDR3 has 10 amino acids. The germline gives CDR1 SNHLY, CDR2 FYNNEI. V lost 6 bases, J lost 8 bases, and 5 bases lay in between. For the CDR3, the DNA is TGTGCCAGCAGGGAGGACACCATATATTTT. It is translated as CASREDTIYF.

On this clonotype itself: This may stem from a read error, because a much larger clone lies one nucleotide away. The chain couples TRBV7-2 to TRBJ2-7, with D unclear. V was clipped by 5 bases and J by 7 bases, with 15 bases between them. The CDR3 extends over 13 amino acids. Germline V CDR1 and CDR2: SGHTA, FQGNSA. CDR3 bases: TGTGCCAGCAGCCGCCGATTTACGGATGAGCAGTACTTC. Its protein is CASSRRFTDEQYF.

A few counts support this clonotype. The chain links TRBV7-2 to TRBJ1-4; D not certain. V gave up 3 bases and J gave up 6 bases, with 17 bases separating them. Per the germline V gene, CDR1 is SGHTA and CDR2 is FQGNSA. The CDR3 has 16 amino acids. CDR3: CASSLAPVAIYEKLFF. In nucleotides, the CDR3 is TGTGCCAGCAGCTTGGCCCCGGTGGCGATCTATGAAAAACTGTTTTTT.

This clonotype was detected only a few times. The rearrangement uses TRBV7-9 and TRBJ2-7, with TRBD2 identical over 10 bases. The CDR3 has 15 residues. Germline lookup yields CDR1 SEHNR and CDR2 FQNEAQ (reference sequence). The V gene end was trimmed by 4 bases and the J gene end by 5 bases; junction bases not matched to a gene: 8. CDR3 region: CASSSLAGDTHEQYF. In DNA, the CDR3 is TGTGCCAGCAGCTCCCTAGCGGGAGATACCCACGAGCAGTACTTC.